The 12 T cell receptor beta chains listed next were all sequenced from one sample in a study of T cells in Graves' hyperthyroidism and ophthalmopathy. TCR beta CDR3 sequences were amplified from RNA transcripts. TCR CDR3 regions were first amplified by RT-PCR with HTBI primers. One entry per CDR3 protein, called by TCRdb with MiXCR from the multiplex PCR reads. The table has about 330,000 distinct CDR3 sequences, roughly 13% seen once. Specimen: blood. The source of these receptors is a woman in her thirties or forties with Graves' ophthalmopathy.

This clonotype was observed many times. The chain combines TRBV7-6 with TRBJ1-2, with 7 nucleotides matching TRBD1. Germline V gene data show CDR1 as SGHVS and CDR2 as FNYEAQ. This CDR3 is 13 amino acids long. J was trimmed by 7 bases and V by 4 bases; bases with no gene match: 6. CDR3 DNA sequence: TGTGCCAGCAGCTCAGGGGGGGGACTTGGCTACACCTTC. It encodes CASSSGGGLGYTF.

The genes are TRBV28 and TRBJ2-6; weak D call: TRBD1 (6 bases). Trimming pared 3 bases from V and 4 bases from J, leaving 13 bases between. Germline V gene lookup returns CDR1 MDHEN and CDR2 SYDVKM. The CDR3 has 16 residues. CDR3 DNA sequence: TGTGCCAGCAGTTTCTCCCCTGGGACAGGGGCCAACGTCCTGACTTTC. Encoded protein: CASSFSPGTGANVLTF.

CDR3 in amino acids: CASSEAKLTGLGYRAYEQYF. As DNA, the CDR3 is TGTGCCAGCAGTGAAGCTAAACTAACAGGGTTGGGTTATAGGGCCTACGAGCAGTACTTC. The V and J genes are TRBV6-1 and TRBJ2-7, with D possibly TRBD1 on 6 matching bases. The CDR3 is made up of 20 amino acids. From germline, CDR1 is MNHNS and CDR2 SASEGT. The V end was cut by 0 bases, the J end by 2 bases, with 26 bases between.

V is TRBV5-1 and J is TRBJ1-1; the D is unclear. Germline CDR1 and CDR2: SGHRS and YFSETQ. Trimming shortened V by 4 bases and J by 4 bases, and 17 bases separated the two germline ends. This CDR3 is built from 15 residues. CDR3 loop: CASSPGISLGTEAFF. The CDR3 DNA is TGCGCCAGCAGCCCCGGGATCTCTTTGGGCACTGAAGCTTTCTTT.

This clonotype has ten or more counts. The chain couples TRBV12-3 or TRBV12-4 to TRBJ1-2; 9 bases align to TRBD1. The CDR3 has 15 amino acids. J lost 2 bases, V lost 6 bases, and 7 bases had no gene match. CDR3 sequence (DNA): TGTGCCAGCAGATACACAGGGGGCGCAAACTATGGCTACACCTTC. Translated, it gives CASRYTGGANYGYTF.

The genes are TRBV19 and TRBJ2-5, with TRBD2 identical over 8 bases. The V gene end was trimmed by 1 base and the J gene end by 7 bases; junction bases not matched to a gene: 8. CDR1 and CDR2 (germline): LNHDA, SQIVND (reference sequence). The CDR3 totals 15 residues. DNA of the CDR3: TGTGCCAGTAGTATAGGAGCGGGGGTGCGGGGGACCCAGTACTTC. It translates to CASSIGAGVRGTQYF.

Ten or more counts support this clonotype. The chain is built from TRBV12-3 or TRBV12-4 and TRBJ2-5; D is perhaps TRBD1 or TRBD2 (5 bases each). The CDR3 has 13 amino acids. Trimming removed 8 bases from V and 4 bases from J, with 14 bases in between. CDR3 loop: CASALGERETQYF. For the CDR3, the DNA is TGTGCCAGCGCACTAGGGGAGCGAGAGACCCAGTACTTC.

J is TRBJ2-5 and V is TRBV20-1; 7 bases agree with TRBD2. The CDR3 sequence is 15 residues long. CDR1 is DFQATT and CDR2 is SNEGSKA in the germline V gene (reference sequence). After removal of 3 bases from V and 3 bases from J, the junction contained 10 bases not matched to a gene. The CDR3 DNA follows: TGCAGTGCTAGTGACTCCGGGACTACAAAAGAGACCCAGTACTTC. It encodes CSASDSGTTKETQYF.

This clonotype has a count of ten or more. The rearrangement links TRBV2 to TRBJ1-1, with unresolved D. The CDR3 sequence is 13 residues long. Germline loops: CDR1 SNHLY, CDR2 FYNNEI. V lost 3 bases and J lost 11, with 16 bases in between. This CDR3 reads CASSEEVGMVAFF. CDR3 nucleotide sequence: TGTGCCAGCAGTGAGGAGGTGGGGATGGTGGCTTTCTTT.

This clonotype was found many times. The V and J genes are TRBV6-1 and TRBJ1-6; TRBD1 aligns across 7 bases. In germline, CDR1 is MNHNS, CDR2 SASEGT. With V trimmed by 7 bases and J by 10 bases, 13 bases remained unmatched. CDR3 size: 15 residues. CDR3: CASTRLDREGSPLHF. As DNA, the CDR3 is TGTGCCAGCACCCGGTTAGACAGGGAGGGATCACCCCTCCACTTT.

This chain uses TRBV5-1 with TRBJ1-2; D gene uncertain. This CDR3 comprises 13 residues. Germline CDR1 and CDR2: SGHRS and YFSETQ. V was cut by 4 bases and J by 0 bases, with 7 bases left in between. The CDR3 sequence: CASSTYTNYGYTF. CDR3 nucleotides: TGCGCCAGCAGCACTTATACTAACTATGGCTACACCTTC.

In its sample, this clonotype was seen once. V gene TRBV20-1 combines with J gene TRBJ2-7; 10 positions agree with TRBD1. In germline, CDR1 is DFQATT, CDR2 SNEGSKA (reference sequence). This CDR3 contains 14 residues. V lost 6 bases and J lost 7; bases outside the gene matches: 12. This CDR3 reads CSARGDRGAGEQYF. The CDR3 DNA is TGCAGTGCGAGGGGGGACAGGGGAGCTGGGGAGCAGTACTTC.